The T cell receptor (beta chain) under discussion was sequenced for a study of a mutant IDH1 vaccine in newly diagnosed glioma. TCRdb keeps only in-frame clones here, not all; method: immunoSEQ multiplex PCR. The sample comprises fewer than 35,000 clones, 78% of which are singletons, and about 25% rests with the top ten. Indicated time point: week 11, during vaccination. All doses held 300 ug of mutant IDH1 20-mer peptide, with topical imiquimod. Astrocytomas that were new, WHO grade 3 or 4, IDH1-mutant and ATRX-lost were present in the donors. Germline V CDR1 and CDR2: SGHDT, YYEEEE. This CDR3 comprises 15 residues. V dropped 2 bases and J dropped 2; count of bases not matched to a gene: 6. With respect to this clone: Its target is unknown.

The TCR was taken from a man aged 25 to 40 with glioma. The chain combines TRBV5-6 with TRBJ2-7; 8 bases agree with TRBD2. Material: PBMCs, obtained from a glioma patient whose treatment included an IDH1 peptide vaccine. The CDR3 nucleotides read TGTGCCAGCAGCTTACGGAGCGGGAGACCCTACGAGCAGTACTTC. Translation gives CASSLRSGRPYEQYF.